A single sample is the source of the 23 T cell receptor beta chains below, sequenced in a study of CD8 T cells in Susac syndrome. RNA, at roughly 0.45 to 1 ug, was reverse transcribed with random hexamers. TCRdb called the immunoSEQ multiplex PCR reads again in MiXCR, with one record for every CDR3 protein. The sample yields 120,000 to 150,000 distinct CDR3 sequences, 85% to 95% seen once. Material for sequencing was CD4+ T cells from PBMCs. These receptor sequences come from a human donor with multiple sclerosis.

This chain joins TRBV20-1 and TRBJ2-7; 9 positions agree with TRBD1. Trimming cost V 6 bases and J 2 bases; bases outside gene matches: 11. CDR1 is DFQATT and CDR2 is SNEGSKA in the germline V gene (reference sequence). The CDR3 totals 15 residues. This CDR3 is CSAADSRTGAYEQYF. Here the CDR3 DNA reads TGCAGTGCCGCCGATTCCCGGACAGGGGCCTACGAGCAGTACTTC.

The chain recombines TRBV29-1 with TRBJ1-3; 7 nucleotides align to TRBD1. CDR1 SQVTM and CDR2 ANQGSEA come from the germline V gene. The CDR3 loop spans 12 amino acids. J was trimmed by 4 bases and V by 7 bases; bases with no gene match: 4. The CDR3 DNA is TGCAGCGCCCGGGACAGAGGAAACACCATATATTTT. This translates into CSARDRGNTIYF.

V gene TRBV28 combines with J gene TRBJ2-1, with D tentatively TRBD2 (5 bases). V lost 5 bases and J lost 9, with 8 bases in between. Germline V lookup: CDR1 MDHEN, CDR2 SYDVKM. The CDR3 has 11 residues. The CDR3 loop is CASSIRGEQFF. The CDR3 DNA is TGTGCCAGCAGTATCCGGGGTGAGCAGTTCTTC.

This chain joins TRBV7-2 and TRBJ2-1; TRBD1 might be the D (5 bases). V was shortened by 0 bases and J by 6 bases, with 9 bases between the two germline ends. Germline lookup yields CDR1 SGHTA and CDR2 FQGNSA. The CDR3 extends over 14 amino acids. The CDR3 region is CASSLARATNEQFF. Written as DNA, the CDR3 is TGTGCCAGCAGCTTAGCCAGGGCTACCAATGAGCAGTTCTTC.

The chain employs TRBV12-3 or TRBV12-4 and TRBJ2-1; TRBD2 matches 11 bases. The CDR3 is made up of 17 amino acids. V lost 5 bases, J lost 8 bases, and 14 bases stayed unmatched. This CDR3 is CASSPPISGRATDEQFF. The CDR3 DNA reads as TGTGCCAGCAGTCCCCCAATTAGCGGGAGGGCCACCGATGAGCAGTTCTTC.

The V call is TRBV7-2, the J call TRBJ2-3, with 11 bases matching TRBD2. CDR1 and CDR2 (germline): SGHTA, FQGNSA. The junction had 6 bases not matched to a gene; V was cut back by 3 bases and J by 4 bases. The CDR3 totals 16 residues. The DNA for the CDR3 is TGTGCCAGCAGCTTTCGACCGGGACTAGCGGCAGATACGCAGTATTTT. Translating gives CASSFRPGLAADTQYF. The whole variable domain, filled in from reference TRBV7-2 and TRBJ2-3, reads GAGVSQSPSNKVTEKGKDVELRCDPISGHTALYWYRQSLGQGLEFLIYFQGNSAPDKSGLPSDRFSAERTGGSVSTLTIQRTQQEDSAVYLCASSFRPGLAADTQYFGPGTRLTVL.

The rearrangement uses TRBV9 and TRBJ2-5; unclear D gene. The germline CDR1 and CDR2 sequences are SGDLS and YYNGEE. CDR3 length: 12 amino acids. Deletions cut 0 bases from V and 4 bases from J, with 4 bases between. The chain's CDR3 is CASSVGLETQYF. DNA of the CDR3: TGTGCCAGCAGCGTAGGCTTAGAGACCCAGTACTTC.

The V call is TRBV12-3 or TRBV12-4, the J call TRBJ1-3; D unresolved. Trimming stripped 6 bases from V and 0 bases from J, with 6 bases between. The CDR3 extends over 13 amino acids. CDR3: CASSVSSGNTIYF. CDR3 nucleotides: TGTGCCAGCAGCGTCAGCTCTGGAAACACCATATATTTT.

The CDR3 bases are TGTGCCAGCAGTTACCCAGTCTTACCCCGAGCCCAGTACTTC. It codes for CASSYPVLPRAQYF. The chain has TRBV28 and TRBJ2-5, with D unclear. Germline-derived CDR1 and CDR2 are MDHEN and SYDVKM. The CDR3 length is 14 residues. V was pared by 4 bases and J by 9 bases, with 18 bases between.

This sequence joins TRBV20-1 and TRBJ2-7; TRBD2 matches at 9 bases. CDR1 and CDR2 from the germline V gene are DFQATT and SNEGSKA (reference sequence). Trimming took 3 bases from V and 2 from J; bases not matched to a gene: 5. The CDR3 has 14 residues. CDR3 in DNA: TGCAGTGCTAGTGGGCTAGCGGGGCCCTACGAGCAGTACTTC. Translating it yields CSASGLAGPYEQYF.

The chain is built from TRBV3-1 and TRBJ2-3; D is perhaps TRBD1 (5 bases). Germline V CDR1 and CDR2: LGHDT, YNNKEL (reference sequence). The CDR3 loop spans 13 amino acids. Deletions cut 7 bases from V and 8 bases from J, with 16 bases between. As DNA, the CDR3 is TGTGCCAGCACCCAGGGCCCGTTCCGTACGCAGTATTTT. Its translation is CASTQGPFRTQYF.

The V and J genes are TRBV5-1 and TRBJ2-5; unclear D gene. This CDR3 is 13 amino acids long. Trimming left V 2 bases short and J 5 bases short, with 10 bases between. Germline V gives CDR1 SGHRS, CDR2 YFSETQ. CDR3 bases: TGCGCCAGCAGCTTACTGCTCTCCGAGACCCAGTACTTC. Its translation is CASSLLLSETQYF. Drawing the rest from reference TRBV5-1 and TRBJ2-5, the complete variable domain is KAGVTQTPRYLIKTRGQQVTLSCSPISGHRSVSWYQQTPGQGLQFLFEYFSETQRNKGNFPGRFSGRQFSNSRSEMNVSTLELGDSALYLCASSLLLSETQYFGPGTRLLVL.

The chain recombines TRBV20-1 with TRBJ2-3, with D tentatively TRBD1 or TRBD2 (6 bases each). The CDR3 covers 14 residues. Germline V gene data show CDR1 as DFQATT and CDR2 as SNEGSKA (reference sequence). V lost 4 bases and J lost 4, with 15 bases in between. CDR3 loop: CSATEGGLSDTQYF. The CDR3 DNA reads TGCAGTGCTACGGAGGGGGGCCTATCAGATACGCAGTATTTT.

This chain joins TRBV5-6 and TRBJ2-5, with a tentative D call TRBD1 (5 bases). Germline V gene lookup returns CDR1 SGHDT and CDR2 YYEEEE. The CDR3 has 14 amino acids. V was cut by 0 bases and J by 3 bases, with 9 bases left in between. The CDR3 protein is CASSLENRKETQYF. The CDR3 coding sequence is TGTGCCAGCAGCTTGGAAAACAGGAAAGAGACCCAGTACTTC.

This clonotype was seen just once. The CDR3: CASSRGPTNTEAFF. The DNA of the CDR3 is TGTGCCAGCAGTCGTGGGCCCACCAACACTGAAGCTTTCTTT. This rearrangement joins TRBV12-3 or TRBV12-4 to TRBJ1-1; D unresolved. V gave up 5 bases and J gave up 2 bases, with 12 bases separating them. CDR3 length equals 14 residues.

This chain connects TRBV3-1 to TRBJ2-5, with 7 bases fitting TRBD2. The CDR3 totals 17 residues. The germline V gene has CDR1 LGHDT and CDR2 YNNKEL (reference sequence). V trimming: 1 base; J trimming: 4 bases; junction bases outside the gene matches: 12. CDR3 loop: CASSQGSRGIKGETQYF. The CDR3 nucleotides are TGTGCCAGCAGCCAAGGTTCGCGGGGGATTAAGGGAGAGACCCAGTACTTC.

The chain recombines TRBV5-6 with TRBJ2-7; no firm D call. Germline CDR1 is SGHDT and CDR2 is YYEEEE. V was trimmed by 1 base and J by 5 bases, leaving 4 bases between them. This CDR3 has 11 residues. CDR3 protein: CASSLTDEQYF. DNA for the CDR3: TGTGCCAGCAGCTTGACCGACGAGCAGTACTTC.

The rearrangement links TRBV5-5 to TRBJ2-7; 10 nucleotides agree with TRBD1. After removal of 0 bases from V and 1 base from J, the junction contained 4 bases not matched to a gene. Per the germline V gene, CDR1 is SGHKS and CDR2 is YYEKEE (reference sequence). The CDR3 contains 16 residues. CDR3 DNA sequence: TGTGCCAGCAGCTTGGGGGACAGGGGAAAATCCTACGAGCAGTACTTC. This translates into CASSLGDRGKSYEQYF. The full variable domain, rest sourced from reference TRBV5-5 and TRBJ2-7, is DAGVTQSPTHLIKTRGQQVTLRCSPISGHKSVSWYQQVLGQGPQFIFQYYEKEERGRGNFPDRFSARQFPNYSSELNVNALLLGDSALYLCASSLGDRGKSYEQYFGPGTRLTVT.

This chain's CDR3 is CASSLGRGVYNSPLHF. The CDR3 region has the DNA TGTGCCAGCAGTTTGGGGCGGGGGGTGTATAATTCACCCCTCCACTTT. The chain is built from TRBV12-3 or TRBV12-4 and TRBJ1-6, with D maybe TRBD1 (5 bases). The V and J ends lost 3 bases and 4 bases respectively, with 13 bases between them. The CDR3 spans 16 residues.

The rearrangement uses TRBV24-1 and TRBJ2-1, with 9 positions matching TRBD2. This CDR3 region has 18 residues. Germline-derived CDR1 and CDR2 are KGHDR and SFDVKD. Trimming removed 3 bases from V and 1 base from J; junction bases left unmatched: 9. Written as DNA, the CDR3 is TGTGCCACCAGTGATGGGCGACTGACTAGCGGATCCTACAATGAGCAGTTCTTC. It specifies CATSDGRLTSGSYNEQFF.

This CDR3 reads CASSAWGKDTIYF. CDR3 nucleotide sequence: TGTGCCAGCAGTGCATGGGGCAAGGACACCATATATTTT. The V and J genes are TRBV25-1 and TRBJ1-3, with a weak D call TRBD1 (5 bases). The CDR3 consists of 13 residues. The V and J ends lost 4 bases and 8 bases respectively, with 12 bases between them. The V gene's germline CDR1 is MGHDK and CDR2 SYGVNS.

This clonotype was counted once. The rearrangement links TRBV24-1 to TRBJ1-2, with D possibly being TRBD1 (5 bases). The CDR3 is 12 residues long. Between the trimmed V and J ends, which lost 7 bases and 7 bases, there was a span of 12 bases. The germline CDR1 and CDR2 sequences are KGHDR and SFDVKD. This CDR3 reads CATSIGVGGYTF. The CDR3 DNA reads TGTGCCACCAGCATAGGGGTGGGTGGCTACACCTTC.

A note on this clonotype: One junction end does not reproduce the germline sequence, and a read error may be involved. This chain's CDR3 is CASSLDTGGIHF. CDR3 in DNA: TGTGCCAGCAGCTTAGACACGGGGGGCATTCACTTC. V usage is TRBV11-2 and J usage is TRBJ2-7; a weak D match, TRBD2 (7 bases). CDR3 length: 12 residues. CDR1 is SGHAT and CDR2 is FQNNGV in the germline V gene.